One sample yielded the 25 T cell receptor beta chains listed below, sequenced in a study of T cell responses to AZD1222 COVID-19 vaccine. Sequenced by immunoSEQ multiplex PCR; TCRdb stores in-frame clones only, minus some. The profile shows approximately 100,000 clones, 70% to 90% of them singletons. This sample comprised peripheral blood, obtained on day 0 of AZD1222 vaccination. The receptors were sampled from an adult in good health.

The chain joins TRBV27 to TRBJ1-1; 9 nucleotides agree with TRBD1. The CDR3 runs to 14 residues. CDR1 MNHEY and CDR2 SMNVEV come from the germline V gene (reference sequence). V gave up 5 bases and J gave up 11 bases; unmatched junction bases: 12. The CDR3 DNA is TGTGCCAGCAGTCAGGGGGGACAGGGTTTGGGGGCTTTCTTT. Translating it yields CASSQGGQGLGAFF.

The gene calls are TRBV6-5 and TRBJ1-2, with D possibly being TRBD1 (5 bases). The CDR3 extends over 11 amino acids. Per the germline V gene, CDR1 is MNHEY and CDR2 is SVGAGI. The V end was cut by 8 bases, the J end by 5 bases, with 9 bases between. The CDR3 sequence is CASLSGYGYTF. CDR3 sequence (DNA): TGTGCCAGCCTATCAGGGTATGGCTACACCTTC.

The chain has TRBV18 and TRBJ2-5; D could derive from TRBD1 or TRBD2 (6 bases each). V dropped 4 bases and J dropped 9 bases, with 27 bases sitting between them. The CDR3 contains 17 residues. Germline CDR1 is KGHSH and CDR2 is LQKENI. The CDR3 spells CASSQYQTTQGPGAQYF. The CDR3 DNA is TGTGCCAGCTCACAGTATCAGACGACACAGGGCCCGGGGGCCCAGTACTTC.

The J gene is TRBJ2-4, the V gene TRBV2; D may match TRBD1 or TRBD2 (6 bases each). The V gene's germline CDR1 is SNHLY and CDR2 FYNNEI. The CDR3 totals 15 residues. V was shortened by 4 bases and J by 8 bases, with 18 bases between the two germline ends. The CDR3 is CASSVVGGPGDIQYF. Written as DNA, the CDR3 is TGTGCCAGCAGTGTAGTAGGAGGGCCAGGGGACATTCAGTACTTC.

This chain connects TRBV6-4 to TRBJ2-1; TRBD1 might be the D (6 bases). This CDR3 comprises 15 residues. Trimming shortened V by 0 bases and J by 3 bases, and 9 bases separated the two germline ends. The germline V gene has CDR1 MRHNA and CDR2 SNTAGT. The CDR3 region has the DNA TGTGCCAGCAGTGACTCCGCAGGGGACTACAATGAGCAGTTCTTC. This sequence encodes CASSDSAGDYNEQFF.

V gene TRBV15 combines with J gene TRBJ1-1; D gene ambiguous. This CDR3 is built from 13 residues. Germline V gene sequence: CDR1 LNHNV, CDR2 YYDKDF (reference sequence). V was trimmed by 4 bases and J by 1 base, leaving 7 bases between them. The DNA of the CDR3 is TGTGCCACCAGCATTCGGGGGAACACTGAAGCTTTCTTT. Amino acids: CATSIRGNTEAFF.

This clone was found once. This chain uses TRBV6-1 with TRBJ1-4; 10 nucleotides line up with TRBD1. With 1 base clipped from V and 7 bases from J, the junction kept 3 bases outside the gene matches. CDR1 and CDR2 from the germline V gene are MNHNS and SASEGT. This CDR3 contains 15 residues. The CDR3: CASSEGGQGGEKLFF. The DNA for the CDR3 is TGTGCCAGCAGTGAAGGAGGACAGGGGGGTGAAAAACTGTTTTTT.

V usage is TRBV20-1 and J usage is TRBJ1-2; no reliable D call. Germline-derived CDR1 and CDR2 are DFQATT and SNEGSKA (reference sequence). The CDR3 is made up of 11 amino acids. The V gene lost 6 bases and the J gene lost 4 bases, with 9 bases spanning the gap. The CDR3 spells CSAPGSYGYTF. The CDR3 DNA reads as TGCAGTGCCCCGGGCAGCTATGGCTACACCTTC.

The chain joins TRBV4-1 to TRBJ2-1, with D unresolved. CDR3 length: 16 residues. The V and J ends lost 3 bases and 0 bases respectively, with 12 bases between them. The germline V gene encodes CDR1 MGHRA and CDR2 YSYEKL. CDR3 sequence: CASSQDPIGSYNEQFF. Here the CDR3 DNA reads TGCGCCAGCAGCCAGGATCCTATTGGCTCCTACAATGAGCAGTTCTTC.

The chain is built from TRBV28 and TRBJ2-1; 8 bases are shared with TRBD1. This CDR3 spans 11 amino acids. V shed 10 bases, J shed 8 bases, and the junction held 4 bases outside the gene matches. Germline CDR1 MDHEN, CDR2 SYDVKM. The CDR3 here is CAIDRGDEQFF. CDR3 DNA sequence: TGTGCCATCGACAGGGGCGATGAGCAGTTCTTC.

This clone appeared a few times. CDR3 sequence reads: CASSWLPDTGGEGDTQYF. CDR3 sequence (DNA): TGCGCCAGCAGCTGGTTGCCGGATACGGGGGGAGAAGGGGATACGCAGTATTTT. The chain employs TRBV5-1 and TRBJ2-3; 7 nucleotides agree with TRBD2. This CDR3 contains 18 residues. The germline CDR1 and CDR2 sequences are SGHRS and YFSETQ. V shed 3 bases and J 6 bases; nucleotides not matched to a gene: 19.

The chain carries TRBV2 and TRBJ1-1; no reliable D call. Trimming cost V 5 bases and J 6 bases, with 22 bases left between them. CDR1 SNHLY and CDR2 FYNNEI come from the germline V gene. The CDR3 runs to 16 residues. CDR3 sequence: CASSPDAFPPHSEAFF. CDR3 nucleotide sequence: TGTGCCAGCAGTCCGGACGCTTTCCCGCCTCACTCTGAAGCTTTCTTT.

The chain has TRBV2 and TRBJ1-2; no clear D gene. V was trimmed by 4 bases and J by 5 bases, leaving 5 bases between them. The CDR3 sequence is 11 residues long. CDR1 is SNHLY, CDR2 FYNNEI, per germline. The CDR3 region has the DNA TGTGCCAGCAGTGCGGGATATGGCTACACCTTC. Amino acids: CASSAGYGYTF.

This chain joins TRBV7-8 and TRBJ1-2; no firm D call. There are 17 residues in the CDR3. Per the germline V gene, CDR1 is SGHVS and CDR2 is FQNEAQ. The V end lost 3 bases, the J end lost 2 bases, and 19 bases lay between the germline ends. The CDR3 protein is CASSFFSASRENYGYTF. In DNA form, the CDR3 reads TGTGCCAGCAGCTTTTTTAGTGCTAGCCGGGAGAACTATGGCTACACCTTC.

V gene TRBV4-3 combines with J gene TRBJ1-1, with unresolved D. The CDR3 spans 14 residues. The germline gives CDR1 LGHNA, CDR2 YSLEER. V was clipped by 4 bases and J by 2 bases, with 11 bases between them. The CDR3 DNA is TGCGCCAGCAGCCCGGACCCGGGAAACACTGAAGCTTTCTTT. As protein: CASSPDPGNTEAFF.

The CDR3 nucleotides read TGTGCCAGCAGCTTAAACAGGGGCGGGGAAAAACTGTTTTTT. Translation: CASSLNRGGEKLFF. This chain links TRBV5-4 with TRBJ1-4; 7 positions match TRBD1. Unmatched junction bases numbered 6, after V lost 2 bases and J lost 8 bases. Germline V lookup: CDR1 SGHNT, CDR2 YYREEE (reference sequence). CDR3 size: 14 residues.

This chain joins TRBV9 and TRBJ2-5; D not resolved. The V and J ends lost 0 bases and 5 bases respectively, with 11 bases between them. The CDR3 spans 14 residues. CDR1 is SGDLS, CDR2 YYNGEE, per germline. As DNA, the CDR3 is TGTGCCAGCAGCGTAGGGAACAACCCGGAGACCCAGTACTTC. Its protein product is CASSVGNNPETQYF.

The CDR3 sequence is CASSSRAARGSTGELFF. For the CDR3, the DNA is TGTGCCAGCAGCTCAAGGGCCGCGAGGGGGAGTACCGGGGAGCTGTTTTTT. This rearrangement joins TRBV7-3 to TRBJ2-2, with D possibly matching TRBD1 (6 bases). In germline, CDR1 is SGHTA, CDR2 FQGTGA. There are 17 residues in the CDR3. Trimming pared 4 bases from V and 5 bases from J, leaving 20 bases between.

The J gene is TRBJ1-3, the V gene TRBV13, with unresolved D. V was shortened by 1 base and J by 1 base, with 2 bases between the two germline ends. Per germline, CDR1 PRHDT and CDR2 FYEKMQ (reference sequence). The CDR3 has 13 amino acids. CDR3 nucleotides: TGTGCCAGCAGCTTAGTATCTGGAAACACCATATATTTT. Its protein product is CASSLVSGNTIYF.

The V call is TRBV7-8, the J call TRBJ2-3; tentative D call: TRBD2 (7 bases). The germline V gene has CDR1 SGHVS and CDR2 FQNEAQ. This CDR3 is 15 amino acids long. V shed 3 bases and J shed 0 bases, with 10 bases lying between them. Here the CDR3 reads CASSLRGLSTDTQYF. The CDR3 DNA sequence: TGTGCCAGCAGCTTGCGGGGGCTTAGCACAGATACGCAGTATTTT. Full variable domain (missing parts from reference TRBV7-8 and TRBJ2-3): GAGVSQSPRYKVAKRGQDVALRCDPISGHVSLFWYQQALGQGPEFLTYFQNEAQLDKSGLPSDRFFAERPEGSVSTLKIQRTQQEDSAVYLCASSLRGLSTDTQYFGPGTRLTVL.

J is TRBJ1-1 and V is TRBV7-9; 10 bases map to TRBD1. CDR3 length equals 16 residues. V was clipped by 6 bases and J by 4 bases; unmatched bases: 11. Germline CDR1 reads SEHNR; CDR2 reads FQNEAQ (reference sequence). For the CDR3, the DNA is TGTGCCAGCAGTAGACAGGGGGCGGCCCTTGTCACTGAAGCTTTCTTT. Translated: CASSRQGAALVTEAFF.

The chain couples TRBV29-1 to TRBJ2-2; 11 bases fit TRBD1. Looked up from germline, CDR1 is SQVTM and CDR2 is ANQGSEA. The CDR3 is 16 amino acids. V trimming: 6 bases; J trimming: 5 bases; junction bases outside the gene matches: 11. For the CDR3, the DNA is TGCAGCGTCCGGACCGGGACAGGGGGTAAAACCGGGGAGCTGTTTTTT. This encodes CSVRTGTGGKTGELFF.

The DNA of the CDR3 is TGCAGCGTGACCAGGGGCAGGAGGGCCACTGAAGCTTTCTTT. Translated, it gives CSVTRGRRATEAFF. The rearrangement joins TRBV29-1 to TRBJ1-1; possible D gene TRBD1, 6 bases. Trimming stripped 6 bases from V and 4 bases from J, with 18 bases between. The CDR3 length is 14 residues. Germline CDR1 is SQVTM and CDR2 is ANQGSEA.

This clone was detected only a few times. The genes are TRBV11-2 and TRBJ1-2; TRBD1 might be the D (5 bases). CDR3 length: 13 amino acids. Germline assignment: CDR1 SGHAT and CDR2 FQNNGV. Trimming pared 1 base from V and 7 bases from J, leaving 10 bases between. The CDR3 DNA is TGTGCCAGCAGCTTAGGGGGCTGGGGTGGCTACACCTTC. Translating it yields CASSLGGWGGYTF.

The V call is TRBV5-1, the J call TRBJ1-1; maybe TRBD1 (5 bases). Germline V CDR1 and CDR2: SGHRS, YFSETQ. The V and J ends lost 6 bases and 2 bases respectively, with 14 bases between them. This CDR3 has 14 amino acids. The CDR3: CASTWDGDNTEAFF. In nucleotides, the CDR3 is TGCGCCAGCACCTGGGACGGTGATAACACTGAAGCTTTCTTT.